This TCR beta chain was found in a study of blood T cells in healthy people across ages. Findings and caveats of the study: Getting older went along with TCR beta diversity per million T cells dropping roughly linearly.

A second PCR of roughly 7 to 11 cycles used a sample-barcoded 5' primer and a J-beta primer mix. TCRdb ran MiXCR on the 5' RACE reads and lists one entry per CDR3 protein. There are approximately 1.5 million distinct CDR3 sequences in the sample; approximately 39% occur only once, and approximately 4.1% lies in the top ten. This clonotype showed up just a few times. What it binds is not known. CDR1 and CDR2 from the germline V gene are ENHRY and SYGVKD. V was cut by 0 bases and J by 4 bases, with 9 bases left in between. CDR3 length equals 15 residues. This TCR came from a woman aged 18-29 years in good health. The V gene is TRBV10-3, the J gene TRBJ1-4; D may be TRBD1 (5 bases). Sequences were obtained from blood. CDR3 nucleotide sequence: TGTGCCATCAGTGAGTCGGGGCAGATTAATGAAAAACTGTTTTTT. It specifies CAISESGQINEKLFF.